One and the same sample provided the 30 T cell receptor beta chains below, sequenced in a study of blood T cell repertoires in COVID-19 (dated by TCRdb to 2019 to 2021). Receptor libraries were prepared by the immunoSEQ multiplex PCR assay. Here the immuneACCESS table is served through TCRdb, limited to in-frame sequences with V and J called. Missing clones are a known gap in these copies; in checked studies unresolved V genes cover under half, and the rest lacks a known reason. In this sample the table shows about 250,000 clones, under 90% of which occur a single time. Together, the top ten hold approximately 1.7% of the sample. The sample comprised PBMCs or T cells enriched from blood (not recorded which). Source of these receptors: a man in his forties or fifties who had recovered from COVID-19.

CDR3: CASSPRGPGSDYGYTF. The CDR3, as DNA: TGCGCCAGCAGCCCACGAGGCCCAGGGTCGGACTATGGCTACACCTTC. The V and J genes are TRBV5-1 and TRBJ1-2, with D maybe TRBD1 (5 bases). CDR3 length: 16 residues. The germline gives CDR1 SGHRS, CDR2 YFSETQ. The V and J ends lost 4 bases and 3 bases respectively, with 19 bases between them. Full variable domain (outside the CDR3, taken from reference TRBV5-1 and TRBJ1-2): KAGVTQTPRYLIKTRGQQVTLSCSPISGHRSVSWYQQTPGQGLQFLFEYFSETQRNKGNFPGRFSGRQFSNSRSEMNVSTLELGDSALYLCASSPRGPGSDYGYTFGSGTRLTVV.

This clone was detected once. The CDR3 DNA reads as TGTGCCAGCAGCGGTTCAGGGGGTTCCGGAAACACCATATATTTT. Protein product: CASSGSGGSGNTIYF. The chain recombines TRBV9 with TRBJ1-3, with TRBD1 matching over 7 bases. Germline V CDR1 and CDR2: SGDLS, YYNGEE. This CDR3 contains 15 residues. V gave up 3 bases and J gave up 4 bases; unmatched junction bases: 7.

The rearrangement joins TRBV5-6 to TRBJ1-2; maybe TRBD1 (6 bases). The CDR3 spans 15 residues. The V gene lost 0 bases and the J gene lost 4 bases, with 13 bases spanning the gap. CDR1 SGHDT and CDR2 YYEEEE come from the germline V gene. CDR3 region: CASSLGRGASYGYTF. The CDR3 region has the DNA TGTGCCAGCAGCTTGGGCAGGGGAGCGTCCTATGGCTACACCTTC.

The chain carries TRBV7-6 and TRBJ2-2; D not resolved. CDR1 is SGHVS and CDR2 is FNYEAQ in the germline V gene. This CDR3 spans 15 amino acids. V shed 2 bases and J shed 6 bases, with 13 bases lying between them. CDR3 region: CASSLMGLSPGELFF. DNA of the CDR3: TGTGCCAGCAGCTTAATGGGCCTTTCCCCCGGGGAGCTGTTTTTT.

The chain employs TRBV19 and TRBJ2-3; D call uncertain. This CDR3 is 14 amino acids long. Trimming removed 2 bases at V and 2 bases at J, with 8 bases between. The germline V gene has CDR1 LNHDA and CDR2 SQIVND (reference sequence). The CDR3 DNA reads TGTGCCAGTAGTATATCGTCCTACACAGATACGCAGTATTTT. Its protein product is CASSISSYTDTQYF. The whole variable domain, remainder taken from reference TRBV19 and TRBJ2-3, is DGGITQSPKYLFRKEGQNVTLSCEQNLNHDAMYWYRQDPGQGLRLIYYSQIVNDFQKGDIAEGYSVSREKKESFPLTVTSAQKNPTAFYLCASSISSYTDTQYFGPGTRLTVL.

J is TRBJ2-7 and V is TRBV13; TRBD1 matches 8 bases. Germline values: CDR1 PRHDT, CDR2 FYEKMQ (reference sequence). CDR3 length equals 14 residues. V gave up 5 bases and J gave up 5 bases; unmatched junction bases: 8. CDR3 sequence (DNA): TGTGCCAGCAGCCAGGACAGGGTTCGACACGAGCAGTACTTC. Translated, it gives CASSQDRVRHEQYF. Complete variable domain (other parts from reference TRBV13 and TRBJ2-7): AAGVIQSPRHLIKEKRETATLKCYPIPRHDTVYWYQQGPGQDPQFLISFYEKMQSDKGSIPDRFSAQQFSDYHSELNMSSLELGDSALYFCASSQDRVRHEQYFGPGTRLTVT.

V is TRBV5-1 and J is TRBJ1-3, with TRBD1 as a possible D gene (6 bases). V was pared by 4 bases and J by 0 bases, with 11 bases between. The CDR3 covers 15 residues. The germline gives CDR1 SGHRS, CDR2 YFSETQ. CDR3 coding DNA: TGCGCCAGCAGCCCGGGACATAACTCTGGAAACACCATATATTTT. It translates to CASSPGHNSGNTIYF.

The J gene is TRBJ1-6, the V gene TRBV19; 8 positions agree with TRBD1. Germline V gene lookup returns CDR1 LNHDA and CDR2 SQIVND (reference sequence). The CDR3 totals 15 residues. With V trimmed by 6 bases and J by 7 bases, 8 bases remained unmatched. The CDR3 DNA is TGTGCCAGTAGCACACAGGGGGTAGAGAATTCACCCCTCCACTTT. Its protein product is CASSTQGVENSPLHF.

Only a few counts were recorded for this clone. V and J are TRBV11-1 and TRBJ2-1; 9 bases fit TRBD1. Losses at the gene ends were 1 base for V and 15 bases for J; bases not matched to a gene: 4. Germline V CDR1 and CDR2: SGHAT, FQDESV (reference sequence). The CDR3 sequence is 12 residues long. CDR3 amino acids: CASSLGGTGSFF. The CDR3, as DNA: TGTGCCAGCAGCTTAGGGGGGACAGGGTCGTTCTTC.

This chain joins TRBV7-9 and TRBJ2-3; tentatively, D is TRBD2 (6 bases). Looked up from germline, CDR1 is SEHNR and CDR2 is FQNEAQ (reference sequence). V gave up 9 bases and J gave up 3 bases, with 16 bases separating them. The CDR3 sequence is 14 residues long. The CDR3 protein is CASLEAGTTDTQYF. CDR3 DNA sequence: TGTGCCAGTTTGGAGGCGGGAACTACAGATACGCAGTATTTT.

The chain is built from TRBV9 and TRBJ1-2; 8 bases are shared with TRBD1. The CDR3 loop spans 16 amino acids. Trimming removed 4 bases from V and 6 bases from J; junction bases left unmatched: 14. CDR1 is SGDLS and CDR2 is YYNGEE in the germline V gene. CDR3 DNA: TGTGCCAGCAGCCCCCGGACAGGGAGTAGCCCGGATGGCTACACCTTC. Translation: CASSPRTGSSPDGYTF.

V is TRBV4-3 and J is TRBJ2-7; D perhaps matches TRBD2 (5 bases). Germline values: CDR1 LGHNA, CDR2 YSLEER. This CDR3 has 15 amino acids. The germline V and J ends were trimmed by 0 bases and 3 bases, with 12 bases remaining between them. CDR3 nucleotide sequence: TGCGCCAGCAGCCAAGATCCCCCGGGGTACTACGAGCAGTACTTC. Its translation: CASSQDPPGYYEQYF.

This chain connects TRBV27 to TRBJ1-1; perhaps TRBD1 as D (5 bases). Germline CDR1 is MNHEY and CDR2 is SMNVEV (reference sequence). The CDR3 extends over 14 amino acids. The V gene lost 2 bases and the J gene lost 1 base, with 8 bases spanning the gap. The CDR3 sequence is CASSLRRGNTEAFF. The CDR3 nucleotides are TGTGCCAGCAGTTTACGAAGGGGGAACACTGAAGCTTTCTTT.

The chain recombines TRBV12-3 or TRBV12-4 with TRBJ1-2; D gene unclear. This CDR3 is built from 13 residues. V shed 5 bases and J shed 5 bases, with 12 bases lying between them. This chain's CDR3 is CASSRRGSYGYTF. In nucleotides, the CDR3 is TGTGCCAGCAGTCGTAGAGGAAGTTATGGCTACACCTTC.

This sequence joins TRBV6-2 or TRBV6-3 and TRBJ2-5, with 7 bases aligning to TRBD1. Looked up from germline, CDR1 is MNHEY and CDR2 is SVGEGT. V shed 6 bases and J 2 bases; nucleotides not matched to a gene: 9. The CDR3 consists of 15 residues. CDR3 in DNA: TGTGCCAGCAGCATCGACAGGGAGAGGCAAGAGACCCAGTACTTC. Amino acid sequence: CASSIDRERQETQYF.

This clone was counted a few times. The gene calls are TRBV10-3 and TRBJ2-2; weak D call: TRBD2 (6 bases). CDR3 length equals 12 residues. V was trimmed by 10 bases and J by 7 bases, leaving 13 bases between them. Per germline, CDR1 ENHRY and CDR2 SYGVKD. CDR3 DNA sequence: TGTGCCACCGGCCCCGGGGGCGGGGAGCTGTTTTTT. Protein sequence: CATGPGGGELFF.

The V call is TRBV7-2, the J call TRBJ2-5, with D possibly matching TRBD2 (5 bases). Between the trimmed V and J ends, which lost 5 bases and 5 bases, there was a span of 21 bases. Germline V gene lookup returns CDR1 SGHTA and CDR2 FQGNSA. This CDR3 comprises 16 residues. CDR3 amino acids: CASSTALARGQETQYF. Written as DNA, the CDR3 is TGTGCCAGCAGCACCGCGTTAGCGCGCGGCCAGGAGACCCAGTACTTC.

The rearrangement uses TRBV6-5 and TRBJ2-1; no firm D call. The CDR3 consists of 11 residues. Germline CDR1 is MNHEY and CDR2 is SVGAGI. Trimming pared 6 bases from V and 8 bases from J, leaving 8 bases between. CDR3 DNA: TGTGCCAGCAGCTCAGTGCATGAGCAGTTCTTC. It is translated as CASSSVHEQFF.

V and J are TRBV2 and TRBJ2-1; D perhaps matches TRBD1 (6 bases). The V end was cut by 5 bases, the J end by 4 bases, with 15 bases between. Germline V gives CDR1 SNHLY, CDR2 FYNNEI. The CDR3 consists of 15 residues. The CDR3 spells CASSTDSITYNEQFF. Here the CDR3 DNA reads TGTGCCAGCAGTACGGACAGTATAACTTACAATGAGCAGTTCTTC.

The chain uses TRBV7-9 and TRBJ2-7, with 7 bases fitting TRBD1. Germline values: CDR1 SEHNR, CDR2 FQNEAQ (reference sequence). The V segment lost 5 bases and the J segment 5 bases; nucleotides outside the gene matches: 3. CDR3 length: 12 amino acids. The CDR3: CASSDDRDEQYF. The DNA for the CDR3 is TGTGCCAGCAGCGACGACAGGGACGAGCAGTACTTC.

V is TRBV5-6 and J is TRBJ2-3; a weak D match, TRBD1 (5 bases). Germline-derived CDR1 and CDR2 are SGHDT and YYEEEE. Between the trimmed V and J ends, which lost 2 bases and 5 bases, there was a span of 12 bases. This CDR3 is built from 14 residues. This CDR3 is CASSFGQGLDTQYF. The CDR3 DNA reads as TGTGCCAGCAGCTTCGGCCAGGGTCTAGATACGCAGTATTTT.

For the CDR3, the DNA is TGTGCCAGCAGCCTTCCCGGGACAGGGTTCTACGAGCAGTACTTC. Residues: CASSLPGTGFYEQYF. This chain joins TRBV11-2 and TRBJ2-7, with 9 bases fitting TRBD1. This CDR3 region has 15 residues. Germline values: CDR1 SGHAT, CDR2 FQNNGV. Unmatched junction bases numbered 8, after V lost 5 bases and J lost 3 bases. The complete variable domain, with remaining parts taken from reference TRBV11-2 and TRBJ2-7, reads EAGVAQSPRYKIIEKRQSVAFWCNPISGHATLYWYQQILGQGPKLLIQFQNNGVVDDSQLPKDRFSAERLKGVDSTLKIQPAKLEDSAVYLCASSLPGTGFYEQYFGPGTRLTVT.

The V and J genes are TRBV27 and TRBJ2-7; TRBD1 matches at 12 bases. The CDR3 totals 15 residues. Germline V CDR1 and CDR2: MNHEY, SMNVEV (reference sequence). The ends lost 5 bases at V and 4 bases at J; junction bases unmatched: 6. The CDR3 DNA is TGTGCCAGCAGTACGGGGACAGGGGGCCCGTACGAGCAGTACTTC. It codes for CASSTGTGGPYEQYF.

J is TRBJ1-1 and V is TRBV9; D is uncertain. The V and J ends lost 4 bases and 2 bases respectively, with 9 bases between them. Germline-derived CDR1 and CDR2 are SGDLS and YYNGEE. The CDR3 length is 13 residues. As DNA, the CDR3 is TGTGCCAGCAGCACCGAGGGCAACACTGAAGCTTTCTTT. Its protein product is CASSTEGNTEAFF.

The V call is TRBV30, the J call TRBJ1-2, with D possibly TRBD1 on 5 matching bases. The length of the CDR3 is 15 residues. Trimming pared 3 bases from V and 0 bases from J, leaving 14 bases between. The germline V gene encodes CDR1 GTSNPN and CDR2 SVGIG (reference sequence). This CDR3 is CAWSAPGHSNYGYTF. The CDR3 DNA is TGTGCCTGGAGCGCACCAGGGCATTCTAACTATGGCTACACCTTC.

V and J are TRBV7-9 and TRBJ2-7, with D perhaps TRBD2 (6 bases). This CDR3 region has 17 residues. The germline V and J ends were trimmed by 0 bases and 0 bases, with 15 bases remaining between them. Germline V CDR1 and CDR2: SEHNR, FQNEAQ (reference sequence). The CDR3 sequence: CASSLAYGAGSSYEQYF. CDR3 coding DNA: TGTGCCAGCAGCTTAGCGTATGGGGCGGGAAGCTCCTACGAGCAGTACTTC.

This clone was recorded a few times. The gene calls are TRBV27 and TRBJ1-5; maybe TRBD1 (6 bases). The CDR3 runs 15 residues. The germline V gene encodes CDR1 MNHEY and CDR2 SMNVEV (reference sequence). Between the trimmed V and J ends, which lost 4 bases and 7 bases, there was a span of 17 bases. In DNA, the CDR3 is TGTGCCAGCAGTTCTCTTGGCAGGGGTGGACAGCCCCAGCATTTT. It encodes CASSSLGRGGQPQHF.

The chain carries TRBV5-8 and TRBJ2-2, with 7 bases identical to TRBD1. The CDR3 totals 15 residues. Germline lookup yields CDR1 SGHTS and CDR2 YDEGEE. Trimming cost V 6 bases and J 3 bases; bases outside gene matches: 8. The CDR3: CASTTRGLYTGELFF. The CDR3 nucleotides are TGTGCCAGCACCACTAGGGGGCTTTACACCGGGGAGCTGTTTTTT.

This chain joins TRBV5-1 and TRBJ1-1, with 11 nucleotides matching TRBD1. This CDR3 has 14 amino acids. CDR1 and CDR2 from the germline V gene are SGHRS and YFSETQ. V was clipped by 5 bases and J by 2 bases; unmatched bases: 2. The CDR3: CASRGQGANTEAFF. DNA of the CDR3: TGCGCCAGCAGAGGACAGGGGGCCAACACTGAAGCTTTCTTT.

The J gene is TRBJ1-2, the V gene TRBV5-1; D gene unclear. CDR3 size: 13 residues. Per the germline V gene, CDR1 is SGHRS and CDR2 is YFSETQ. V was pared by 1 base and J by 8 bases, with 12 bases between. As DNA, the CDR3 is TGCGCCAGCAGCTTGACCGGAGCGGAAGGCTACACCTTC. Its protein is CASSLTGAEGYTF.